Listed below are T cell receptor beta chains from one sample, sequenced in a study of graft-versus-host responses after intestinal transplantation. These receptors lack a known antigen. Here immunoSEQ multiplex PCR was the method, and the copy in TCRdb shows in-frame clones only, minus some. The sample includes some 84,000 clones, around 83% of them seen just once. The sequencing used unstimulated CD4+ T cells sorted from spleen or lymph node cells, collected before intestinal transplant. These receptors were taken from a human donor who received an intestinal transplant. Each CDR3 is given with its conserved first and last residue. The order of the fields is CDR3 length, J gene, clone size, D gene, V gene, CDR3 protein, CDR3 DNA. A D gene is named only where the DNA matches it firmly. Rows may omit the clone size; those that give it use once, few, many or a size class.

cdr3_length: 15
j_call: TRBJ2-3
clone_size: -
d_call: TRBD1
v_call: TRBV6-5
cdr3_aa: CASAPDRVGADTQYF
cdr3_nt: TGTGCCAGCGCCCCCGACAGGGTAGGGGCAGATACGCAGTATTTT

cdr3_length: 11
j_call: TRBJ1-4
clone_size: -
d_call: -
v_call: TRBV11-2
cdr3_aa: CASSLDQGLFF
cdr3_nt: TGTGCCAGCAGCTTAGATCAGGGCCTGTTTTTT

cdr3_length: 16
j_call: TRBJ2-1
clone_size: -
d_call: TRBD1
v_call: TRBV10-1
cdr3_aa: CASSEPRTGGGNEQFF
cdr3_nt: TGCGCCAGCAGTGAGCCGCGGACAGGGGGGGGTAATGAGCAGTTCTTC

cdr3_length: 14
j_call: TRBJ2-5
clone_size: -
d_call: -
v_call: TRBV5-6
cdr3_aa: CASSAAWRQETQYF
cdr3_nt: TGTGCTAGCAGCGCGGCATGGAGGCAAGAGACCCAGTACTTC

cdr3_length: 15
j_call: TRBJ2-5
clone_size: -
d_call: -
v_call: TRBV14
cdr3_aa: CASSQDLYGSETQYF
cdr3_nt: TGTGCCAGCAGCCAAGATCTCTACGGGAGCGAGACCCAGTACTTC

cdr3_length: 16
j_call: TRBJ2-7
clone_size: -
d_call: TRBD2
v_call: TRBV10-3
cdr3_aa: CAISASPDLAGPWEYF
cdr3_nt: TGTGCCATCAGTGCCTCCCCCGACCTAGCGGGTCCCTGGGAGTACTTC

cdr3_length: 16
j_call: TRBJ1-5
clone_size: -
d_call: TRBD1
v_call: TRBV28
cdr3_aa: CASRLGGGQPNQPQHF
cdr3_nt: TGTGCCAGCAGACTAGGTGGGGGACAGCCCAATCAGCCCCAGCATTTT

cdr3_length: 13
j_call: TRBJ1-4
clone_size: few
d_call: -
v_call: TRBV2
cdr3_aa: CASSRESNEKLFF
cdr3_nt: TGTGCCAGCAGCAGGGAAAGTAATGAAAAACTGTTTTTT

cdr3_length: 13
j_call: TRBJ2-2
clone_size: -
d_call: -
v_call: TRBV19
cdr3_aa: CASSRQITGELFF
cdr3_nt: TGTGCCAGTAGTAGACAAATCACCGGGGAGCTGTTTTTT

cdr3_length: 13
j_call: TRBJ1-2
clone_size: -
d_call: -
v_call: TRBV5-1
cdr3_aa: CASSPRGESGYTF
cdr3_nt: TGCGCCAGCAGCCCGCGGGGGGAGTCCGGCTACACCTTC

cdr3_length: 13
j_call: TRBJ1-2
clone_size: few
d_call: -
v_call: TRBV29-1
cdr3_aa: CSVGGGERVGYTF
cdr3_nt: TGCAGCGTTGGGGGAGGGGAGAGGGTTGGCTACACCTTC

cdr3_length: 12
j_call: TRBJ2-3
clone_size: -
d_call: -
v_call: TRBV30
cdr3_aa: CAWKQGWDTQYF
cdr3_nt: TGTGCCTGGAAACAGGGCTGGGATACGCAGTATTTT

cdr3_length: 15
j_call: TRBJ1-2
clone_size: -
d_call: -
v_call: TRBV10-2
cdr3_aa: CASSDVGELNYGYTF
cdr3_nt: TGCGCCAGCAGTGACGTCGGGGAACTTAACTATGGCTACACCTTC

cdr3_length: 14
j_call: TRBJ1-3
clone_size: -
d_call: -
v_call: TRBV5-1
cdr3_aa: CASSLAGFGNTIYF
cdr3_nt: TGCGCCAGCAGCTTGGCAGGGTTTGGAAACACCATATATTTT

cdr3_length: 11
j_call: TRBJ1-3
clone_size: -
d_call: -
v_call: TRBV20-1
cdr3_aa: CSAHRTNTIYF
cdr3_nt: TGCAGTGCTCACAGGACCAACACCATATATTTT